This TCR beta chain was obtained from a study of blood T cell repertoires in COVID-19. Study in general: COVID-19 samples collected from the United States, Italy and Spain covered acute and convalescent phases.

This CDR3 is built from 13 residues. Germline-derived CDR1 and CDR2 are LNHNV and YYDKDF (reference sequence). Trimming shortened V by 6 bases and J by 10 bases, and 13 bases separated the two germline ends. TCRdb's table, derived via immunoSEQ multiplex PCR, lists solely in-frame clones and lacks some. Among around 200,000 clones listed, 83% were seen once. This chain connects TRBV15 to TRBJ1-6; possible D gene TRBD1, 6 bases. This TCR came from a man aged 35-49 years with active or convalescent COVID-19. Sequencing was carried out using peripheral blood. CDR3 nucleotides: TGTGCCACCAGAAAACGGGGGGCCTCACCCCTCCACTTT. This encodes CATRKRGASPLHF.